This T cell receptor beta chain derives from a study of T-cell memory formation after mild COVID-19. At the level of the study: TCR clusters were mostly confined to one donor each.

The CDR3 consists of 14 residues. The V gene's germline CDR1 is SNHLY and CDR2 FYNNEI. Trimming removed 5 bases from V and 1 base from J; junction bases left unmatched: 4. As concerns this clonotype: The antigen remains undetermined.

Study results and limitations: Confirmation of SARS-CoV-2 specificity was lacking for second-wave clones peaking day 37.

MiXCR, applied by TCRdb to the 5' RACE reads, yields one record per CDR3 protein. Altogether about 100,000 distinct CDR3 sequences are present, 15% to 20% being singletons, with the ten largest covering approximately 5.1%. The gene calls are TRBV2 and TRBJ1-1, with 7 bases aligning to TRBD1. The source material was PBMCs or a T cell subset sorted from them (not recorded which). The TCR comes from a man younger than 35 who had mild COVID-19 (a few samples of this study predate the infection). Cell type and time point are not known. The CDR3, as DNA: TGTGCCAGCAGTACCCGACAGGGGAACACTGAAGCTTTCTTT. It is translated as CASSTRQGNTEAFF.